The 15 T cell receptor beta chains below were found in one sample sequenced in a study of blood T cell repertoires in COVID-19. Sequencing was performed with immunoSEQ multiplex PCR; in TCRdb, only in-frame clones are kept and a portion is missing. The sample yields roughly 150,000 clones, around 82% seen once. Sequencing was performed on peripheral blood. Receptor source: an elderly woman with active or convalescent COVID-19.

This CDR3 is CASTTRVGGVGTDTQYF. The CDR3 bases are TGTGCCAGTACCACCCGGGTGGGGGGAGTCGGCACAGATACGCAGTATTTT. This chain links TRBV19 with TRBJ2-3, with D possibly TRBD2 on 6 matching bases. The V gene's germline CDR1 is LNHDA and CDR2 SQIVND (reference sequence). This CDR3 contains 17 residues. Deletions cut 7 bases from V and 1 base from J, with 21 bases between.

This chain links TRBV7-8 with TRBJ2-5; TRBD2 aligns across 12 bases. Germline assignment: CDR1 SGHVS and CDR2 FQNEAQ. This CDR3 spans 19 amino acids. Trimming removed 5 bases from V and 4 bases from J; junction bases left unmatched: 17. The CDR3 region is CASSILPSRPSGRGETQYF. The CDR3 DNA sequence: TGTGCCAGCAGCATCCTCCCATCCCGCCCTAGCGGGAGGGGAGAGACCCAGTACTTC. Full variable domain (missing parts from reference TRBV7-8 and TRBJ2-5): GAGVSQSPRYKVAKRGQDVALRCDPISGHVSLFWYQQALGQGPEFLTYFQNEAQLDKSGLPSDRFFAERPEGSVSTLKIQRTQQEDSAVYLCASSILPSRPSGRGETQYFGPGTRLLVL.

The chain joins TRBV11-1 to TRBJ2-1; D is possibly TRBD1 (5 bases). The germline V gene has CDR1 SGHAT and CDR2 FQDESV (reference sequence). The CDR3 is 12 amino acids. The V and J ends lost 6 bases and 7 bases respectively, with 10 bases between them. CDR3 nucleotide sequence: TGTGCCAGCAGTTTGTCAGGGAATGAGCAGTTCTTC. Translated: CASSLSGNEQFF.

The chain couples TRBV28 to TRBJ1-2; D might be TRBD1 (5 bases). CDR1 is MDHEN and CDR2 is SYDVKM in the germline V gene. The V and J ends lost 5 bases and 6 bases respectively, with 19 bases between them. The CDR3 consists of 15 residues. CDR3 sequence (DNA): TGTGCCAGCAGTCCCCTCGGGGCGCGGGGCCATGGCTACACCTTC. Translated: CASSPLGARGHGYTF.

This sequence joins TRBV7-2 and TRBJ2-7; TRBD1 might be the D (6 bases). The CDR3 length is 14 residues. Germline V gives CDR1 SGHTA, CDR2 FQGNSA. Trimming cost V 4 bases and J 9 bases, with 19 bases left between them. The CDR3 DNA sequence: TGTGCCAGCAGCTCAAGGGCAGGGGTTGGCGTGCAGTACTTC. Amino acid sequence: CASSSRAGVGVQYF.

The J gene is TRBJ2-4, the V gene TRBV25-1, with a weak D call TRBD1 (6 bases). The germline V gene has CDR1 MGHDK and CDR2 SYGVNS. The CDR3 runs to 13 residues. Trimming took 6 bases from V and 3 from J, leaving 9 bases between them. CDR3 DNA sequence: TGTGCCAGCAGAGGACAGCACAAAAACATTCAGTACTTC. Its translation is CASRGQHKNIQYF. Complete variable domain (other parts from reference TRBV25-1 and TRBJ2-4): EADIYQTPRYLVIGTGKKITLECSQTMGHDKMYWYQQDPGMELHLIHYSYGVNSTEKGDLSSESTVSRIRTEHFPLTLESARPSHTSQYLCASRGQHKNIQYFGAGTRLSVL.

The chain carries TRBV18 and TRBJ1-1; a weak D match, TRBD1 (5 bases). The V end was cut by 10 bases, the J end by 7 bases, with 22 bases between. Germline V gives CDR1 KGHSH, CDR2 LQKENI. This CDR3 is 14 amino acids long. CDR3 nucleotides: TGTGCCACTTCAATCCCAGGGTTTACCTATGAAGCTTTCTTT. Protein sequence: CATSIPGFTYEAFF. Looking up the rest from reference TRBV18 and TRBJ1-1 gives the full variable domain: NAGVMQNPRHLVRRRGQEARLRCSPMKGHSHVYWYRQLPEEGLKFMVYLQKENIIDESGMPKERFSAEFPKEGPSILRIQQVVRGDSAAYFCATSIPGFTYEAFFGQGTRLTVV.

The chain recombines TRBV6-5 with TRBJ1-3; perhaps TRBD1 as D (6 bases). The ends were cut back, 6 bases at V and 2 bases at J, with 11 bases in the middle. Germline CDR1 reads MNHEY; CDR2 reads SVGAGI. The CDR3 contains 14 residues. The CDR3 is CASRGGGAGNTIYF. In DNA, the CDR3 is TGTGCCAGCAGGGGAGGGGGGGCTGGAAACACCATATATTTT.

The count of this clone is one. J is TRBJ1-5 and V is TRBV4-1, with 9 bases fitting TRBD1. Germline V lookup: CDR1 MGHRA, CDR2 YSYEKL. There are 15 residues in the CDR3. With V trimmed by 5 bases and J by 5 bases, 7 bases remained unmatched. The CDR3 DNA reads as TGCGCCAGCAGCACGGGTAGGACAGGGGATCAGCCCCAGCATTTT. It codes for CASSTGRTGDQPQHF.

The CDR3: CASIAGDTREAFF. CDR3 sequence (DNA): TGTGCCAGCATCGCCGGGGACACCCGTGAAGCTTTCTTT. V and J are TRBV7-9 and TRBJ1-1; perhaps TRBD1 as D (6 bases). V lost 7 bases, J lost 7 bases, and 16 bases lay in between. Germline CDR1 reads SEHNR; CDR2 reads FQNEAQ (reference sequence). The CDR3 totals 13 residues.

This chain links TRBV18 with TRBJ2-1; 10 bases align to TRBD1. V shed 5 bases, J shed 8 bases, and the junction held 12 bases outside the gene matches. CDR1 KGHSH and CDR2 LQKENI come from the germline V gene. The CDR3 consists of 16 residues. In DNA, the CDR3 is TGTGCCAGCTCAACTACCGGGACAGGGGCCGGCGATGAGCAGTTCTTC. Translation: CASSTTGTGAGDEQFF.

J is TRBJ2-7 and V is TRBV19, with TRBD2 matching over 10 bases. Per the germline V gene, CDR1 is LNHDA and CDR2 is SQIVND (reference sequence). The CDR3 spans 14 residues. With 6 bases clipped from V and 2 bases from J, the junction kept 4 bases outside the gene matches. CDR3: CASSLAGVAYEQYF. CDR3 nucleotide sequence: TGTGCCAGTAGCCTAGCGGGAGTCGCCTACGAGCAGTACTTC.

The chain links TRBV2 to TRBJ2-1; 8 nucleotides align to TRBD1. The ends lost 9 bases at V and 2 bases at J; junction bases unmatched: 6. The germline V gene encodes CDR1 SNHLY and CDR2 FYNNEI. This CDR3 is 14 amino acids long. This chain's CDR3 is CASTGQGAYNEQFF. CDR3 DNA: TGTGCCAGTACCGGACAGGGAGCCTACAATGAGCAGTTCTTC. Supplemented by reference TRBV2 and TRBJ2-1, the full variable domain reads EPEVTQTPSHQVTQMGQEVILRCVPISNHLYFYWYRQILGQKVEFLVSFYNNEISEKSEIFDDQFSVERPDGSNFTLKIRSTKLEDSAMYFCASTGQGAYNEQFFGPGTRLTVL.

This sequence joins TRBV5-5 and TRBJ2-2, with a weak D call TRBD2 (7 bases). Germline V CDR1 and CDR2: SGHKS, YYEKEE (reference sequence). Deletions cut 4 bases from V and 4 bases from J, with 20 bases between. This CDR3 contains 17 residues. CDR3 sequence reads: CASSRVGGGIGTGELFF. For the CDR3, the DNA is TGTGCCAGCAGCCGCGTAGGGGGGGGCATAGGCACCGGGGAGCTGTTTTTT.

The V gene is TRBV24-1, the J gene TRBJ1-5; TRBD1 matches 7 bases. CDR3 size: 16 residues. Germline V CDR1 and CDR2: KGHDR, SFDVKD. V lost 4 bases and J lost 1; bases outside the gene matches: 6. For the CDR3, the DNA is TGTGCCACCAGTGAGACGGGACAGAAAAGCAATCAGCCCCAGCATTTT. Amino acids: CATSETGQKSNQPQHF.